The clone carrying this TCR beta chain was detected only a few times. The target antigen is unknown. This record comes from a study of human T cells and chemical hapten exposure. Study-wide context: Diphenylcyclopropenone doses were given weekly to the scalps of patients across the roughly 25-week study.

This CDR3 has 15 residues. Germline lookup yields CDR1 LGHNA and CDR2 YSLEER. With 0 bases clipped from V and 6 bases from J, the junction kept 7 bases outside the gene matches. TCRdb reanalysed the RACE reads using MiXCR and keeps one entry per CDR3 protein. The top ten clones hold approximately 2.6% of a sample with about 120,000 distinct CDR3 sequences, roughly 14% of them seen once. Broader study findings: Sensitization with DPC brought no change to TCRs above 1 in 1000 in frequency. Donors, who had alopecia, may show an immune response that differs from healthy people's.

Time point reported: pre-sensitization, week 0. Sample treatment: therapeutic diphenylcyclopropenone sensitization with weekly scalp DPC. Extraction of total RNA was performed on unfractionated whole blood. The chain carries TRBV4-3 and TRBJ2-7, with 8 bases aligning to TRBD1. The specimen was whole blood, collected in connection with sensitization to the hapten diphenylcyclopropenone (DPC). The clonotype was recovered from a woman between 18 and 29 years old with alopecia areata. Some clones in this sample may be carry-over from other donors' samples. For the CDR3, the DNA is TGCGCCAGCAGCCAAGACAGGACAGGGCGCGTCGAGCAGTACTTC. Protein: CASSQDRTGRVEQYF.